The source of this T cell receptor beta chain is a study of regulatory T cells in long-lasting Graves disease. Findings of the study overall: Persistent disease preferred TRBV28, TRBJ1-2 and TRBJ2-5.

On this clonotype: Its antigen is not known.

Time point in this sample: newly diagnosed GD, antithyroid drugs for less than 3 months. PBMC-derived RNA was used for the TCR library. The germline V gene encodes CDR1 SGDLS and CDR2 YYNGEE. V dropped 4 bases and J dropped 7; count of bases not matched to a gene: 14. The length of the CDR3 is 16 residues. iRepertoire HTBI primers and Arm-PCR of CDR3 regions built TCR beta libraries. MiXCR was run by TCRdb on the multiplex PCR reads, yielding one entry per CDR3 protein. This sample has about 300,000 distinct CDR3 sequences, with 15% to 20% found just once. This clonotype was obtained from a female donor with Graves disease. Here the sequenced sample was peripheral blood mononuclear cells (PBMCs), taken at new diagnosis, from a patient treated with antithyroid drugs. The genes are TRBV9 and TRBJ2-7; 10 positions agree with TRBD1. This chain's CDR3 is CASSQTTGTGAEEQYF. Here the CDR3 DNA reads TGTGCCAGCAGCCAAACAACCGGGACAGGGGCGGAAGAGCAGTACTTC.